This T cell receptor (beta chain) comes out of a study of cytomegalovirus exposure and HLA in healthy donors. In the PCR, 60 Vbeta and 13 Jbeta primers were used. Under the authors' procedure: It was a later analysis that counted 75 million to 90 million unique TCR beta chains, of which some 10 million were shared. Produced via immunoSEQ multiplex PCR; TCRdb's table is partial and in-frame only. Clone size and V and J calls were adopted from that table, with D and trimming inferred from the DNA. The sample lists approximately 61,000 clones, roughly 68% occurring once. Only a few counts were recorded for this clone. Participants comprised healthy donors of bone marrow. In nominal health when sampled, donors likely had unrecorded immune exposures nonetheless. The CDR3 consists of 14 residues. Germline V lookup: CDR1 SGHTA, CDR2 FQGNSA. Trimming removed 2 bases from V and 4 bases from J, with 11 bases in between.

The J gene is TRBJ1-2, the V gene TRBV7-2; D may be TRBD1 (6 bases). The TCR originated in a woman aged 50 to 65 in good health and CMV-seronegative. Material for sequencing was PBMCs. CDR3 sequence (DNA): TGTGCCAGCAGCTTAATAACAGGGTCCTATGGCTACACCTTC. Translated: CASSLITGSYGYTF.